The 27 T cell receptor beta chains below come from one sample, sequenced in a study of T cells in Graves' hyperthyroidism and ophthalmopathy. Amplification of TCR beta CDR3 regions used RNA as the template. Using the HTBI primer set, a first-round RT-PCR was run on the TCR CDR3. A single record per CDR3 protein comes from TCRdb applying MiXCR to the multiplex PCR reads. The sample has around 450,000 distinct CDR3 sequences, around 14% seen once. The sequencing sample was made of blood. The origin of the receptors is a woman aged 18-29 years with Graves' hyperthyroidism.

This clonotype was observed a single time. A much larger clone lies one base from this, so it may be a read error. The CDR3 is CASSLENIQYF. The CDR3 DNA sequence: TGTGCCAGCAGTTTAGAGAACATTCAGTACTTC. This chain links TRBV12-3 or TRBV12-4 with TRBJ2-4, with unresolved D. Trimming removed 1 base at V and 7 bases at J, with 2 bases between. The CDR3 has 11 residues.

This clonotype was recorded at least ten times. The J gene is TRBJ2-7, the V gene TRBV9, with D possibly being TRBD2 (6 bases). Per the germline V gene, CDR1 is SGDLS and CDR2 is YYNGEE. This CDR3 has 14 amino acids. Deletions cut 4 bases from V and 0 bases from J, with 11 bases between. In nucleotides, the CDR3 is TGTGCCAGCAGCTCGGGGACTCACTCCTACGAGCAGTACTTC. Amino acid sequence: CASSSGTHSYEQYF.

This clonotype showed up many times. The V call is TRBV12-3 or TRBV12-4, the J call TRBJ2-3, with D unresolved. The CDR3 sequence is 12 residues long. Trimming removed 6 bases at V and 5 bases at J, with 9 bases between. As DNA, the CDR3 is TGTGCCAGCAGCCCCTCGGTAGATACGCAGTATTTT. This translates into CASSPSVDTQYF.

This clonotype was seen a few times. This chain connects TRBV3-1 to TRBJ2-3, with TRBD2 matching 12 bases. The ends lost 4 bases at V and 8 bases at J; junction bases unmatched: 7. The CDR3 runs to 15 residues. CDR1 is LGHDT, CDR2 YNNKEL, per germline (reference sequence). The CDR3 protein is CASSRTSGGPSTQYF. DNA of the CDR3: TGTGCCAGCAGCCGAACTAGCGGGGGGCCGAGTACGCAGTATTTT.

The sample holds many counts of this clonotype. V and J are TRBV20-1 and TRBJ2-3, with 10 bases aligning to TRBD1. The CDR3 runs to 14 residues. Germline-derived CDR1 and CDR2 are DFQATT and SNEGSKA (reference sequence). V shed 6 bases, J shed 4 bases, and the junction held 7 bases outside the gene matches. The CDR3 loop reads CSAVGTGVADTQYF. The CDR3 DNA follows: TGCAGTGCCGTCGGGACAGGGGTTGCAGATACGCAGTATTTT.

This clonotype was observed a few times. The chain is built from TRBV19 and TRBJ2-7, with 10 positions matching TRBD1. Losses at the gene ends were 4 bases for V and 6 bases for J; bases not matched to a gene: 9. Germline V gene data show CDR1 as LNHDA and CDR2 as SQIVND (reference sequence). The CDR3 consists of 15 residues. CDR3 region: CASSSSGTGAGEQYF. CDR3 sequence (DNA): TGTGCCAGTAGTAGCTCCGGGACAGGGGCCGGCGAGCAGTACTTC.

This clonotype was counted at least ten times. The chain carries TRBV28 and TRBJ2-5; perhaps TRBD2 as D (6 bases). CDR1 and CDR2 from the germline V gene are MDHEN and SYDVKM. This CDR3 region has 15 residues. Trimming removed 1 base from V and 4 bases from J, with 13 bases in between. The CDR3 loop is CASSLSPGRGETQYF. The CDR3 DNA is TGTGCCAGCAGTTTATCCCCTGGGCGGGGAGAGACCCAGTACTTC.

This clonotype was observed many times. The chain has TRBV3-1 and TRBJ1-1; D is unresolved. The CDR3 loop spans 13 amino acids. The germline CDR1 and CDR2 sequences are LGHDT and YNNKEL (reference sequence). The ends were cut back, 4 bases at V and 0 bases at J, with 6 bases in the middle. The DNA of the CDR3 is TGTGCCAGCAGCCCTCGAATGAACACTGAAGCTTTCTTT. This encodes CASSPRMNTEAFF.

At least ten counts were recorded for this clonotype. The J gene is TRBJ1-6, the V gene TRBV6-5; D call uncertain. The ends were cut back, 0 bases at V and 5 bases at J, with 14 bases in the middle. Germline CDR1 and CDR2: MNHEY and SVGAGI. This CDR3 has 17 residues. CDR3 DNA sequence: TGTGCCAGCAGTTACTCGTTGCGGGTTGATCATAATTCACCCCTCCACTTT. It specifies CASSYSLRVDHNSPLHF.

Of note for this clonotype: The CDR3 does not end in the conserved phenylalanine or tryptophan, so this is likely a read error. V usage is TRBV30 and J usage is TRBJ2-7; D unresolved. This CDR3 spans 11 amino acids. Germline values: CDR1 GTSNPN, CDR2 SVGIG (reference sequence). V was clipped by 2 bases and J by 4 bases, with 6 bases between them. CDR3 in DNA: TGTGCCTGGAGTCTAAGTTACGAGCAGTACCTC. Translating it yields CAWSLSYEQYL.

This clonotype was seen repeatedly, ten times or more. This rearrangement joins TRBV20-1 to TRBJ1-2; TRBD1 agrees at 8 bases. Germline CDR1 and CDR2: DFQATT and SNEGSKA (reference sequence). This CDR3 is 13 amino acids long. Germline trimming cut 6 bases from V and 5 bases from J; bases unmatched to any gene: 8. This CDR3 reads CSADWDRRYGYTF. As DNA, the CDR3 is TGCAGTGCAGACTGGGACAGGAGATATGGCTACACCTTC.

There are many counts of this clonotype. The V call is TRBV10-3, the J call TRBJ1-5, with 7 bases fitting TRBD1. The CDR3 length is 16 residues. V lost 2 bases, J lost 2 bases, and 6 bases stayed unmatched. The V gene's germline CDR1 is ENHRY and CDR2 SYGVKD. CDR3 in amino acids: CAISEEGGLGNQPQHF. CDR3 coding DNA: TGTGCCATCAGTGAGGAAGGGGGCTTGGGCAATCAGCCCCAGCATTTT.

This clonotype was picked up many times. This chain connects TRBV7-6 to TRBJ1-6; D gene ambiguous. V lost 5 bases and J 4 bases, leaving 9 bases between the germline ends. From germline, CDR1 is SGHVS and CDR2 FNYEAQ. CDR3 size: 14 residues. In DNA, the CDR3 is TGTGCCAGCAGCGAACGGCTGTATAATTCACCCCTCCACTTT. It encodes CASSERLYNSPLHF.

This clonotype has ten or more counts. This sequence joins TRBV10-3 and TRBJ1-1; D is undetermined. CDR3 size: 14 residues. Trimming took 4 bases from V and 3 from J, leaving 12 bases between them. The germline CDR1 and CDR2 sequences are ENHRY and SYGVKD. The DNA of the CDR3 is TGTGCCATCAGTGCGCAGGTCCGGGACACTGAAGCTTTCTTT. This encodes CAISAQVRDTEAFF.

This sequence joins TRBV6-1 and TRBJ2-5; TRBD2 might be the D (6 bases). The J call is in doubt because the DNA end fits TRBJ2-1 better. The CDR3 loop spans 13 amino acids. CDR1 MNHNS and CDR2 SASEGT come from the germline V gene. The CDR3 loop is CASTTPPGETQFF. CDR3 sequence (DNA): TGTGCCAGCACAACCCCCCCGGGAGAGACCCAGTTCTTC.

This chain connects TRBV4-1 to TRBJ2-7, with D perhaps matching TRBD2 (6 bases). This CDR3 is built from 15 residues. V was cut by 4 bases and J by 5 bases, with 18 bases left in between. Germline lookup yields CDR1 MGHRA and CDR2 YSYEKL. The CDR3 reads CASSPSAGRAHEQYF. The CDR3 coding sequence is TGCGCCAGCAGCCCCTCAGCGGGCAGAGCCCACGAGCAGTACTTC.

This chain connects TRBV12-3 or TRBV12-4 to TRBJ1-5; 7 bases map to TRBD1. The junction had 7 bases not matched to a gene; V was cut back by 8 bases and J by 3 bases. The CDR3 sequence is 14 residues long. In DNA, the CDR3 is TGTGCCAGCTTAAGACAGGGCATCAATCAGCCCCAGCATTTT. This gives the protein CASLRQGINQPQHF.

This clonotype was recorded at least ten times. The chain combines TRBV11-3 with TRBJ2-7; tentatively, D is TRBD2 (6 bases). V was trimmed by 3 bases and J by 2 bases, leaving 20 bases between them. This CDR3 has 17 amino acids. In germline, CDR1 is SGHNT, CDR2 YENEEA. CDR3 sequence (DNA): TGTGCCAGCAGCTTTTATGCGGGAATGGGGACTCCCTACGAGCAGTACTTC. It yields the protein CASSFYAGMGTPYEQYF.

In this sample, this clonotype turned up many times. This chain uses TRBV6-1 with TRBJ2-7, with 13 bases identical to TRBD2. V trimming: 5 bases; J trimming: 4 bases; junction bases outside the gene matches: 8. Germline-derived CDR1 and CDR2 are MNHNS and SASEGT. CDR3 length equals 16 residues. The DNA for the CDR3 is TGTGCCAGCAGTACGCGGACTAGCGGGAGTAAATACGAGCAGTACTTC. This codes for CASSTRTSGSKYEQYF.

This clonotype showed up many times. The chain is built from TRBV30 and TRBJ2-1, with 8 nucleotides matching TRBD2. This CDR3 contains 14 residues. V gave up 2 bases and J gave up 7 bases; unmatched junction bases: 7. Germline V gene lookup returns CDR1 GTSNPN and CDR2 SVGIG (reference sequence). The CDR3 DNA follows: TGTGCCTGGAGTCCCGGCGGGGGGTGGAATGAGCAGTTCTTC. Amino acids: CAWSPGGGWNEQFF. Based on the CDR3 plus reference TRBV30 and TRBJ2-1, the full variable domain is SQTIHQWPATLVQPVGSPLSLECTVEGTSNPNLYWYRQAAGRGLQLLFYSVGIGQISSEVPQNLSASRPQDRQFILSSKKLLLSDSGFYLCAWSPGGGWNEQFFGPGTRLTVL.

The chain recombines TRBV5-4 with TRBJ2-1, with 8 bases that match TRBD2. With V trimmed by 3 bases and J by 5 bases, 7 bases remained unmatched. This CDR3 is 15 amino acids long. Germline assignment: CDR1 SGHNT and CDR2 YYREEE (reference sequence). CDR3 region: CASSSKRETHNEQFF. The CDR3 DNA reads TGTGCCAGCAGCTCGAAGCGGGAGACCCACAATGAGCAGTTCTTC.

This clonotype has at least ten counts. The genes are TRBV5-6 and TRBJ1-5, with D perhaps matching TRBD1 (5 bases). The germline V gene encodes CDR1 SGHDT and CDR2 YYEEEE. V was trimmed by 4 bases and J by 2 bases, leaving 7 bases between them. This CDR3 has 13 amino acids. The CDR3 nucleotides are TGTGCCAGCAGCCGGGACGGCAATCAGCCCCAGCATTTT. Its translation is CASSRDGNQPQHF.

This clonotype showed up many times. This rearrangement joins TRBV5-7 to TRBJ2-6, with a tentative D call TRBD2 (6 bases). TRBV5-7 carries the ORF label, with uncertain function. The V end lost 4 bases, the J end lost 6 bases, and 8 bases lay between the germline ends. The CDR3 loop spans 13 amino acids. DNA for the CDR3: TGTGCCAGCAGCAGGAGGGTGGCCAACGTCCTGACTTTC. This translates into CASSRRVANVLTF.

This clonotype showed up many times. The chain is built from TRBV9 and TRBJ2-2; D is unresolved. The germline V and J ends were trimmed by 0 bases and 6 bases, with 6 bases remaining between them. Germline CDR1 and CDR2: SGDLS and YYNGEE. This CDR3 comprises 13 residues. In DNA form, the CDR3 reads TGTGCCAGCAGCGTAGTAAGTTCCGGGGAGCTGTTTTTT. As protein: CASSVVSSGELFF.

This clonotype has a count of ten or more. The rearrangement joins TRBV7-3 to TRBJ2-2; D remains unclear. CDR1 is SGHTA, CDR2 FQGTGA, per germline. There are 15 residues in the CDR3. Trimming took 1 base from V and 6 from J, leaving 12 bases between them. CDR3 loop: CASSLSGRESGELFF. In DNA, the CDR3 is TGTGCCAGCAGCTTAAGCGGCCGCGAATCCGGGGAGCTGTTTTTT.

The rearrangement joins TRBV28 to TRBJ1-1; possibly TRBD1 for D (6 bases). The V end lost 3 bases, the J end lost 6 bases, and 11 bases lay between the germline ends. Germline CDR1 reads MDHEN; CDR2 reads SYDVKM. The CDR3 is 13 residues long. The CDR3 region has the DNA TGTGCCAGCAGTTTTGGGACACGCGCTGAAGCTTTCTTT. It is translated as CASSFGTRAEAFF. Full variable domain (rest looked up from reference TRBV28 and TRBJ1-1): DVKVTQSSRYLVKRTGEKVFLECVQDMDHENMFWYRQDPGLGLRLIYFSYDVKMKEKGDIPEGYSVSREKKERFSLILESASTNQTSMYLCASSFGTRAEAFFGQGTRLTVV.

This clonotype has a handful of counts. A much larger clonotype is one base distant, so this may be a read error. V is TRBV20-1 and J is TRBJ2-1; TRBD2 matches at 16 bases. V shed 4 bases, J shed 9 bases, and the junction held 3 bases outside the gene matches. Germline V CDR1 and CDR2: DFQATT, SNEGSKA (reference sequence). The CDR3 consists of 14 residues. CDR3 in amino acids: CSAIGTSGRAEQFF. Written as DNA, the CDR3 is TGCAGTGCTATCGGGACTAGCGGGAGGGCTGAGCAGTTCTTC.